Included here is one T cell receptor beta chain sequence, with context. What it binds is not known. This entry belongs to a study of tumor and adjacent non-tumor tissue in lung cancer. Looking at the study overall: On average, productive TCRbeta reads reached about 4.4 million per sample. The study, taken as a whole, reports: Significantly higher TCR diversity was found in tumor than normal lung. Normal lung showed higher cumulative top 100 clone frequency than tumor.

No cell sorting was done before RNA was extracted from the tissue. Germline CDR1 SGHAT, CDR2 FQNNGV. The germline V and J ends were trimmed by 6 bases and 4 bases, with 13 bases remaining between them. The CDR3 is 14 residues long. The library came from three nested PCR rounds adapted from ARM-PCR protocols. A single record per CDR3 protein comes from TCRdb applying MiXCR to the multiplex PCR reads. The data contain around 74,000 distinct CDR3 sequences, 65% to 75% of them singletons. The sequenced sample consisted of lung tumor tissue. V is TRBV11-2 and J is TRBJ2-1, with D possibly being TRBD1 (5 bases). This clonotype was obtained from a woman in her 70s with non-small cell lung cancer. As DNA, the CDR3 is TGTGCCAGCAGTCCTAGAAGGGGATACAATGAGCAGTTCTTC. It codes for CASSPRRGYNEQFF.